These 21 T cell receptor beta chains came from one sample sequenced in a study of T cells of healthy individuals. TCRdb analysed the 5' RACE reads with MiXCR anew, one entry per CDR3 protein. This sample yields 50,000 to 55,000 distinct CDR3 sequences, of which roughly 15% are seen a single time; 15% to 20% belongs to the top ten. The receptors here all came from a human donor in good health.

This clonotype was picked up a small number of times. The V call is TRBV20-1, the J call TRBJ1-2; D gene ambiguous. The CDR3 contains 13 residues. The V and J ends lost 4 bases and 4 bases respectively, with 13 bases between them. Germline V gene sequence: CDR1 DFQATT, CDR2 SNEGSKA (reference sequence). DNA for the CDR3: TGCAGTGCTAAGCCGGCAGGTTCCTATGGCTACACCTTC. Encoded protein: CSAKPAGSYGYTF.

This sequence joins TRBV11-2 and TRBJ2-1, with 9 bases aligning to TRBD2. This CDR3 spans 15 amino acids. The ends lost 0 bases at V and 10 bases at J; junction bases unmatched: 7. Germline V gene sequence: CDR1 SGHAT, CDR2 FQNNGV. CDR3 residues: CASSLDLAGSKEQFF. DNA for the CDR3: TGTGCCAGCAGCTTAGATCTAGCGGGATCTAAGGAGCAGTTCTTC.

This clonotype was observed a handful of times. The chain carries TRBV7-9 and TRBJ2-7; 9 bases agree with TRBD2. The CDR3 is 15 residues long. V was clipped by 3 bases and J by 4 bases; unmatched bases: 7. Germline loops: CDR1 SEHNR, CDR2 FQNEAQ (reference sequence). The CDR3 DNA reads as TGTGCCAGCAGCTTCCAGGCTAGCGGGGTGTACGAGCAGTACTTC. As protein: CASSFQASGVYEQYF.

This chain connects TRBV6-5 to TRBJ1-5; possible D gene TRBD1, 5 bases. V lost 6 bases and J lost 1, with 13 bases in between. Germline loops: CDR1 MNHEY, CDR2 SVGAGI. This CDR3 contains 15 residues. The CDR3 loop is CASRPPGPSNQPQHF. CDR3 coding DNA: TGTGCCAGCAGGCCTCCGGGACCGAGCAATCAGCCCCAGCATTTT.

The V and J genes are TRBV2 and TRBJ2-3, with a possible D match to TRBD2 (5 bases). This CDR3 region has 14 residues. CDR1 is SNHLY, CDR2 FYNNEI, per germline. V dropped 6 bases and J dropped 0 bases, with 10 bases sitting between them. CDR3 nucleotides: TGTGCCAGCAGGCCCCCGGGGAGCACAGATACGCAGTATTTT. It encodes CASRPPGSTDTQYF.

This clonotype was seen repeatedly, ten times or more. The chain combines TRBV29-1 with TRBJ2-5; TRBD2 is a possible D gene (6 bases). The CDR3 totals 11 residues. Deletions cut 6 bases from V and 4 bases from J, with 9 bases between. Germline CDR1 is SQVTM and CDR2 is ANQGSEA. This CDR3 is CSVVGGETQYF. CDR3 in DNA: TGCAGCGTCGTGGGGGGAGAGACCCAGTACTTC.

This clonotype has a handful of counts. The chain is built from TRBV6-1 and TRBJ1-2; 8 nucleotides line up with TRBD1. From germline, CDR1 is MNHNS and CDR2 SASEGT. This CDR3 is 15 amino acids long. V shed 3 bases, J shed 7 bases, and the junction held 10 bases outside the gene matches. The CDR3 DNA sequence: TGTGCCAGCAGTGAGGCCGGGACAGGTCAAAGTGGCTACACCTTC. This translates into CASSEAGTGQSGYTF.

As regards this clonotype: Germline and junction disagree at one end, which may indicate a read error. The chain is built from TRBV7-2 and TRBJ1-2; 10 positions agree with TRBD1. The length of the CDR3 is 14 residues. From germline, CDR1 is SGHTA and CDR2 FQGNSA. The CDR3 here is CASSLGQGNYGYNF. In DNA form, the CDR3 reads TGTGCCAGCAGCTTGGGACAGGGGAACTATGGCTACAACTTC.

Many counts were recorded for this clonotype. The chain joins TRBV5-1 to TRBJ1-1; D perhaps matches TRBD1 (6 bases). This CDR3 spans 13 amino acids. Looked up from germline, CDR1 is SGHRS and CDR2 is YFSETQ. The ends were cut back, 2 bases at V and 3 bases at J, with 8 bases in the middle. The CDR3 here is CASSFKGDTEAFF. DNA of the CDR3: TGCGCCAGCAGCTTTAAGGGGGACACTGAAGCTTTCTTT.

The chain uses TRBV11-2 and TRBJ1-2, with TRBD1 identical over 11 bases. The V gene end was trimmed by 3 bases and the J gene end by 3 bases; junction bases not matched to a gene: 12. There are 18 residues in the CDR3. Germline-derived CDR1 and CDR2 are SGHAT and FQNNGV. The CDR3, as DNA: TGTGCCAGCAGCTTCGGGACAGGGGGGTTTAAGTTTGACTATGGCTACACCTTC. It codes for CASSFGTGGFKFDYGYTF.

This clonotype was counted only a few times. V and J are TRBV5-8 and TRBJ1-2, with D unresolved. The length of the CDR3 is 17 residues. Per the germline V gene, CDR1 is SGHTS and CDR2 is YDEGEE. Trimming left V 2 bases short and J 6 bases short, with 23 bases between. CDR3 DNA sequence: TGTGCCAGCAGCTTTTTAATTCTAGGGTTAGAAACTAATGGCTACACCTTC. Translated, it gives CASSFLILGLETNGYTF. Using reference TRBV5-8 and TRBJ1-2 for the parts outside the CDR3, the full variable domain is EAGVTQSPTHLIKTRGQQATLRCSPISGHTSVYWYQQALGLGLQFLLWYDEGEERNRGNFPPRFSGRQFPNYSSELNVNALELEDSALYLCASSFLILGLETNGYTFGSGTRLTVV.

This clonotype was seen a single time. The chain couples TRBV7-2 to TRBJ2-7, with 9 bases lining up with TRBD2. In germline, CDR1 is SGHTA, CDR2 FQGNSA. With V trimmed by 5 bases and J by 0 bases, 5 bases remained unmatched. The CDR3 covers 15 residues. CDR3 residues: CASSLSGGNSYEQYF. CDR3 nucleotide sequence: TGTGCCAGCAGCCTGAGCGGGGGGAACTCCTACGAGCAGTACTTC.

The table lists this clonotype with a count of one. The chain employs TRBV5-6 and TRBJ1-2; 7 nucleotides align to TRBD1. The germline gives CDR1 SGHDT, CDR2 YYEEEE. V was pared by 2 bases and J by 5 bases, with 6 bases of the junction left unmatched. The CDR3 runs to 14 residues. As DNA, the CDR3 is TGTGCCAGCAGCTTTCGGGCAGGGGGATATGGCTACACCTTC. Translation gives CASSFRAGGYGYTF.

The V gene is TRBV12-3 or TRBV12-4, the J gene TRBJ2-5; the match to TRBD2 covers 8 bases. V was clipped by 6 bases and J by 0 bases; unmatched bases: 6. The CDR3 is 15 residues long. The CDR3 sequence is CASSRTSPYQETQYF. CDR3 DNA sequence: TGTGCCAGCAGCCGGACTAGCCCGTACCAAGAGACCCAGTACTTC.

This clonotype was seen many times. The gene calls are TRBV7-2 and TRBJ1-2, with 8 bases matching TRBD1. Per the germline V gene, CDR1 is SGHTA and CDR2 is FQGNSA. This CDR3 is 15 amino acids long. V trimming: 5 bases; J trimming: 8 bases; junction bases outside the gene matches: 13. CDR3 residues: CASSPVAGGQRGYTF. Here the CDR3 DNA reads TGTGCCAGCAGCCCCGTGGCAGGGGGCCAACGGGGCTACACCTTC. Supplemented by reference TRBV7-2 and TRBJ1-2, the full variable domain reads GAGVSQSPSNKVTEKGKDVELRCDPISGHTALYWYRQSLGQGLEFLIYFQGNSAPDKSGLPSDRFSAERTGGSVSTLTIQRTQQEDSAVYLCASSPVAGGQRGYTFGSGTRLTVV.

This clonotype was counted at least ten times. The chain couples TRBV7-8 to TRBJ2-1; perhaps TRBD2 as D (5 bases). The CDR3 has 12 amino acids. Looked up from germline, CDR1 is SGHVS and CDR2 is FQNEAQ. V lost 8 bases to trimming and J lost 11 bases, with 16 bases between them. The CDR3 bases are TGTGCCAGCGGCGAAAGCGGAACGAAGCAGTTCTTC. It translates to CASGESGTKQFF.

This clonotype has at least ten counts. V usage is TRBV7-3 and J usage is TRBJ2-5; weak D call: TRBD2 (6 bases). Trimming took 2 bases from V and 4 from J, leaving 11 bases between them. The germline V gene has CDR1 SGHTA and CDR2 FQGTGA. The CDR3 length is 14 residues. The CDR3 reads CASSLLARRETQYF. The CDR3 nucleotides are TGTGCCAGCAGCTTACTAGCGAGGAGAGAGACCCAGTACTTC.

This clonotype appeared once. CDR3 amino acids: CASRKMKETQYF. CDR3 in DNA: TGTGCCAGCAGGAAAATGAAAGAGACCCAGTACTTC. The V and J genes are TRBV2 and TRBJ2-5; no reliable D call. Trimming took 6 bases from V and 3 from J, leaving 8 bases between them. CDR1 and CDR2 from the germline V gene are SNHLY and FYNNEI. This CDR3 region has 12 residues.

The chain carries TRBV29-1 and TRBJ2-3; D unresolved. CDR1 is SQVTM, CDR2 ANQGSEA, per germline. Between the trimmed V and J ends, which lost 8 bases and 5 bases, there was a span of 14 bases. CDR3 length: 12 residues. CDR3 sequence (DNA): TGCAGCATCAATGCGGCTGGAGATACGCAGTATTTT. It translates to CSINAAGDTQYF.

The sample holds a few counts of this clonotype. The chain joins TRBV20-1 to TRBJ2-3; 11 nucleotides line up with TRBD2. J gave up 2 bases and V 6 bases, and 4 bases lay outside the gene matches. The germline CDR1 and CDR2 sequences are DFQATT and SNEGSKA (reference sequence). This CDR3 is built from 14 residues. CDR3 nucleotides: TGCAGTGCCCCTAGCGGGGGGCTCACAGATACGCAGTATTTT. Translated, it gives CSAPSGGLTDTQYF.

In this sample, this clonotype turned up many times. The chain recombines TRBV12-5 with TRBJ1-2; TRBD1 might be the D (5 bases). The V gene's germline CDR1 is LGHNT and CDR2 FRNRAP. The CDR3 is 12 amino acids. V lost 2 bases and J 8 bases, leaving 9 bases between the germline ends. CDR3 amino acids: CASGLRDSGYTF. CDR3 nucleotide sequence: TGTGCTAGTGGTTTGCGGGACTCAGGCTACACCTTC.